This T cell receptor (beta chain) was found in a study of PD-L1 blockade in urothelial cancer. Trimming removed 5 bases from V and 4 bases from J; junction bases left unmatched: 7. The CDR3 totals 14 residues. Germline lookup yields CDR1 MNHEY and CDR2 SMNVEV (reference sequence). Noted time point: peripheral blood 6 weeks after treatment start. Here immunoSEQ multiplex PCR was the method, and the copy in TCRdb shows in-frame clones only, minus some. This sample has roughly 110,000 clones; 80% to 95% occur once, and the top ten carry approximately 3.5%. The specimen comprised PBMCs, sampled around atezolizumab (anti-PD-L1) treatment. The chain carries TRBV27 and TRBJ1-2, with 7 positions matching TRBD1. The source of this sequence is a man aged 55 to 70 with urothelial cancer. CDR3: CASSPGGESYGYTF. CDR3 coding DNA: TGTGCCAGCAGTCCAGGGGGAGAGAGCTATGGCTACACCTTC.